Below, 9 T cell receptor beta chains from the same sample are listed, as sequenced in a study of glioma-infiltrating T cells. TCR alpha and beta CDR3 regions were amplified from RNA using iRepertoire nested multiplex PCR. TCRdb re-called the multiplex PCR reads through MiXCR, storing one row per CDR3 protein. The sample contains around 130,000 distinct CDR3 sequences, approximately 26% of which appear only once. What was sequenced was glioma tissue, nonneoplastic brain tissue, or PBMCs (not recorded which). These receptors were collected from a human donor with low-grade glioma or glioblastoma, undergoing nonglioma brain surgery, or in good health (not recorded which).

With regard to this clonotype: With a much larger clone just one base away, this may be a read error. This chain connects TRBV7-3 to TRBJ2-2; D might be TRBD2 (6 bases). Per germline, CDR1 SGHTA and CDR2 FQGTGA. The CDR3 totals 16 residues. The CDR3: CTSSLISSANTGELFF. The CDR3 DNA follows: TGTACCAGCAGCTTAATTTCTAGCGCCAACACCGGGGAGCTGTTTTTT.

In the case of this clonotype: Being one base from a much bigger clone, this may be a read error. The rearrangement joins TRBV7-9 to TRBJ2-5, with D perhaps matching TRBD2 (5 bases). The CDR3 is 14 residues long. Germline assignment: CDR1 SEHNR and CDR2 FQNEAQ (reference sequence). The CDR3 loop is CASGLPGFGETQYF. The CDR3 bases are TGTGCCAGCGGCTTACCGGGGTTCGGAGAGACCCAGTACTTC.

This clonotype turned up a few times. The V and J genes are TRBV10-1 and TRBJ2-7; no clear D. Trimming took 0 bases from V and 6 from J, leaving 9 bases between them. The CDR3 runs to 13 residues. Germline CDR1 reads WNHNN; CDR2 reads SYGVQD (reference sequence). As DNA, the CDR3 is TGCGCCAGCAGTGAGTCGGTTTACGCCGAGCAGTACGTC. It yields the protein CASSESVYAEQYV.

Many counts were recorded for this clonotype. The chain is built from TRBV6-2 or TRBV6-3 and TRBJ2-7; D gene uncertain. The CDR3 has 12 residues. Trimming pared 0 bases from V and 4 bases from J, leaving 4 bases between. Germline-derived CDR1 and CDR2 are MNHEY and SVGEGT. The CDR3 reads CASSYSHYEQYV. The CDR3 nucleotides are TGTGCCAGCAGTTACTCCCATTACGAGCAGTACGTC.

The CDR3 nucleotides read TGTGCCAGCAGTTCGCAGGGAGGGGAGGAGACCCAGTACTTC. Its translation: CASSSQGGEETQYF. The chain couples TRBV12-3 or TRBV12-4 to TRBJ2-5; 7 bases agree with TRBD2. The CDR3 length is 14 residues. V dropped 4 bases and J dropped 5; count of bases not matched to a gene: 7.

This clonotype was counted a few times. CDR3 sequence reads: CASSTVAGAYEQYV. The CDR3 bases are TGTGCCAGCAGTACCGTAGCGGGGGCCTACGAGCAGTACGTC. The chain uses TRBV28 and TRBJ2-7, with TRBD2 matching 9 bases. The CDR3 has 14 amino acids. Germline values: CDR1 MDHEN, CDR2 SYDVKM. V trimming: 5 bases; J trimming: 2 bases; junction bases outside the gene matches: 4.

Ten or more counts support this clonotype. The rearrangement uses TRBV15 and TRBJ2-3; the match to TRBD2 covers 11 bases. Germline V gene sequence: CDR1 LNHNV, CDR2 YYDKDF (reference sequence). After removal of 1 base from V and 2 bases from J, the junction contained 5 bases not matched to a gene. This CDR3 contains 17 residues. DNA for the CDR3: TGTGCCACCAGCAGAGGGGGACTAGCGGACTACACAGATACGCAGTATTTT. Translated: CATSRGGLADYTDTQYF.

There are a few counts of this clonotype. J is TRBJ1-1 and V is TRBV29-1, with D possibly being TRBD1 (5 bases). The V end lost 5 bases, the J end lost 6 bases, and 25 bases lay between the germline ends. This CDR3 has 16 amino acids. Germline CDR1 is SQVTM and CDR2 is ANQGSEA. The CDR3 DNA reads TGCAGCGTTACGTCCTGGCGGGGCAGATTGAGGGCTGAAGCTTTCTTT. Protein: CSVTSWRGRLRAEAFF.

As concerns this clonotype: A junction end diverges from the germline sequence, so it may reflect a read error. CDR3 protein: CAGSRDRGRGELFF. CDR3 bases: TGTGCCGGTAGCAGGGACAGGGGGCGAGGGGAGCTGTTTTTT. This rearrangement joins TRBV19 to TRBJ2-2; 12 bases agree with TRBD1. Germline CDR1 is LNHDA and CDR2 is SQIVND (reference sequence). This CDR3 is 14 amino acids long.